A selection of T cell receptor beta chains follows, all from one sample in a study of OX40 agonist ivuxolimab in advanced cancers. Using immunoSEQ multiplex PCR, the repertoire was profiled, and TCRdb retains in-frame clones only, with some absent. The sample shows tens of thousands of clones, more than 80% of them seen only once. Material: CD4+ or CD8+ T cells sorted from blood, obtained in a trial of the OX40 agonist ivuxolimab. These receptors all come from an adult with an advanced solid tumor such as melanoma, head and neck, liver or kidney cancer. CDR3s include the opening cysteine and the closing phenylalanine or tryptophan. A D gene is named only where the DNA matches it firmly. Clone size appears in some rows only: once, few, many, or a class for an expanded clone.

J gene: TRBJ2-4
D gene: -
clone size: -
V gene: TRBV30
CDR3 DNA: TGTGCCTGGAGTGGTTTGCGCGGGATGGAATTGAACATTCAGTACTTC
CDR3 protein: CAWSGLRGMELNIQYF

J gene: TRBJ2-6
D gene: -
clone size: -
V gene: TRBV5-1
CDR3 DNA: TGCGCCAGCAGCTTAGAGGGTGCTGGGGCCAACGTCCTGACTTTC
CDR3 protein: CASSLEGAGANVLTF

J gene: TRBJ1-5
D gene: -
clone size: -
V gene: TRBV4-1
CDR3 DNA: TGCGCCAGCAGCCAAGGGGTTGGCCAGCCCCAGCATTTT
CDR3 protein: CASSQGVGQPQHF

J gene: TRBJ1-1
D gene: TRBD1
clone size: once
V gene: TRBV7-9
CDR3 DNA: TGTGCCAGCAGCTTAAACCTGGGACAGGGGACTGAAGCTTTCTTT
CDR3 protein: CASSLNLGQGTEAFF

J gene: TRBJ1-4
D gene: -
clone size: -
V gene: TRBV5-6
CDR3 DNA: TGTGCCAGCAGCTTGGTTCAGGATGAAAAACTGTTTTTT
CDR3 protein: CASSLVQDEKLFF

J gene: TRBJ2-1
D gene: TRBD2
clone size: -
V gene: TRBV2
CDR3 DNA: TGTGCCAGCCTCGAGCCTAGCGGGAGGATGGATGAGCAGTTCTTC
CDR3 protein: CASLEPSGRMDEQFF

J gene: TRBJ2-7
D gene: TRBD2
clone size: -
V gene: TRBV28
CDR3 DNA: TGTGCCAGCAGTTTAAGGCAACTAGCGGGACCCACATACGAGCAGTACTTC
CDR3 protein: CASSLRQLAGPTYEQYF

J gene: TRBJ2-7
D gene: -
clone size: -
V gene: TRBV7-9
CDR3 DNA: TGTGCCAGCAGCAGGGGTTTCTACGAGCAGTACTTC
CDR3 protein: CASSRGFYEQYF

J gene: TRBJ2-7
D gene: -
clone size: -
V gene: TRBV13
CDR3 DNA: TGTGCCAGCAGCTCCTCCTACGAGCAGTACTTC
CDR3 protein: CASSSSYEQYF

J gene: TRBJ2-7
D gene: TRBD2
clone size: -
V gene: TRBV28
CDR3 DNA: TGTGCCAGCACCACTCTAGCGGGAGAGAACGAGCAGTACTTC
CDR3 protein: CASTTLAGENEQYF

J gene: TRBJ1-5
D gene: -
clone size: -
V gene: TRBV12-1
CDR3 DNA: TGTGCCAGCAGCGCCACTCGGGGTCAGCCCCAGCATTTT
CDR3 protein: CASSATRGQPQHF

J gene: TRBJ2-5
D gene: -
clone size: few
V gene: TRBV9
CDR3 DNA: TGTGCCAGCAGCGTAGGAAGGGACCAAGAGACCCAGTACTTC
CDR3 protein: CASSVGRDQETQYF

J gene: TRBJ2-4
D gene: -
clone size: -
V gene: TRBV6-6
CDR3 DNA: TGTGCCAGCAGCCTCGGGATTTCCAAAAACATTCAGTACTTC
CDR3 protein: CASSLGISKNIQYF

J gene: TRBJ2-5
D gene: -
clone size: -
V gene: TRBV7-8
CDR3 DNA: TGTGCCAGCAGTGGGGAGGACCAAGAGACCCAGTACTTC
CDR3 protein: CASSGEDQETQYF

J gene: TRBJ2-7
D gene: TRBD1
clone size: -
V gene: TRBV4-1
CDR3 DNA: TGCGCCAGCAGGACAGGACAGGGGGCCCCCTACGAGCAGTACTTC
CDR3 protein: CASRTGQGAPYEQYF

J gene: TRBJ2-7
D gene: TRBD2
clone size: once
V gene: TRBV6-1
CDR3 DNA: TGTGCCAGCAGTGAAAATAGGCGACGGACTAGCGGGAGCGCATACGAGCAGTACTTC
CDR3 protein: CASSENRRRTSGSAYEQYF

J gene: TRBJ1-1
D gene: -
clone size: -
V gene: TRBV6-5
CDR3 DNA: TGTGCCAGCAGTCCCCCAGGGAACACTGAAGCTTTCTTT
CDR3 protein: CASSPPGNTEAFF

J gene: TRBJ2-7
D gene: -
clone size: -
V gene: TRBV12-1
CDR3 DNA: TGTGCCAGCAGCTTGTGTGGGACCTATTGGGAGCAGTACTTC
CDR3 protein: CASSLCGTYWEQYF

J gene: TRBJ2-7
D gene: -
clone size: -
V gene: TRBV27
CDR3 DNA: TGTGCCAGCAGTTTTTCCGGGACCGGGACCTACGAGCAGTACTTC
CDR3 protein: CASSFSGTGTYEQYF

J gene: TRBJ2-1
D gene: -
clone size: -
V gene: TRBV13
CDR3 DNA: TGTGCCAGCAGCTCTTTGGGTAGCGGAGATTACAATGAGCAGTTCTTC
CDR3 protein: CASSSLGSGDYNEQFF

J gene: TRBJ1-2
D gene: -
clone size: -
V gene: TRBV5-6
CDR3 DNA: TGTGCCAGCAGCTTTGGTGGCCCAGGGCCCATTAACTATGGCTACACCTTC
CDR3 protein: CASSFGGPGPINYGYTF

J gene: TRBJ2-3
D gene: TRBD2
clone size: -
V gene: TRBV9
CDR3 DNA: TGTGCCAGCAGCGTAGGACTAGCGGACACAGATACGCAGTATTTT
CDR3 protein: CASSVGLADTDTQYF

J gene: TRBJ1-6
D gene: TRBD1
clone size: -
V gene: TRBV7-6
CDR3 DNA: TGTGCCAGCTCCCCGGGACAGGGGAATTCACCCCTCCACTTT
CDR3 protein: CASSPGQGNSPLHF

J gene: TRBJ1-5
D gene: -
clone size: -
V gene: TRBV19
CDR3 DNA: TGTGCCAGCGGACCGGGGAATAGCAATCAGCCCCAGCATTTT
CDR3 protein: CASGPGNSNQPQHF